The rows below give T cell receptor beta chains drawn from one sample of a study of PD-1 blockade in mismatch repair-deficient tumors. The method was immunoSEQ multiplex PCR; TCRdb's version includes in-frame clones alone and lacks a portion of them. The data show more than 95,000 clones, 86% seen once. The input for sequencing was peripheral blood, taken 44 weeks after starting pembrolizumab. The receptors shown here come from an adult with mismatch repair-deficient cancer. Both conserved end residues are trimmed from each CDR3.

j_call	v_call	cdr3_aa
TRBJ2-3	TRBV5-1	ASSAGTSGKDTQY
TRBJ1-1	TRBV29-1	SVEGSGLTEAF
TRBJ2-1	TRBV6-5	ASSLTASSGYNEQF
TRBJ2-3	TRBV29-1	SVNRVSTDTQY
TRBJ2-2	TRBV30	AWSVTGLGELF
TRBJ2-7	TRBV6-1	ASSRLAGEAEQY
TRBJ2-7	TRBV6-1	ASSELAGSYEQY
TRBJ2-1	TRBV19	ATTSGRLWVEQF
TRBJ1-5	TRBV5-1	ASSGGTGDGWPQH
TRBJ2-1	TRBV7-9	ASSFPTFPGGGYNEQF
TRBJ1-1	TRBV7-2	ASGRGGTEAF
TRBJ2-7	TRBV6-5	ASSLSGLASYEQY
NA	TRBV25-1	ASSEGNRGSYEQY
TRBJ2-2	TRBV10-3	ATNPGDRVSDTGELF
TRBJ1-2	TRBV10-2	ASSESGGYGYT
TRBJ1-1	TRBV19	ASQTGNTEAF
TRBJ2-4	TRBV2	ASSPLGGTGLNIQY
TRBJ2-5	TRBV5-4	ASSQGTNRGETQY
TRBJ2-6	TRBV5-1	ASSLGTAAPSGANVLT
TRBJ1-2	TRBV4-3	ASSQATGHYGYT
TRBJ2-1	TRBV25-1	ASSGIGDGEQF
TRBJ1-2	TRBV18	ASSPGQDYGYT
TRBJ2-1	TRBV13	ASSPEGTSNEQF
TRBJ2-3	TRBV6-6	ASSYLLVSTDTQY
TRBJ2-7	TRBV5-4	ASSLRQGQTYEQY
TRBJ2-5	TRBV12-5	ASGLGLQGAQTQY
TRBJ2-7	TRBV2	ASSDRALSSYEQY
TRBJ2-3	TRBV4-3	ASSLSGLAGDTQY
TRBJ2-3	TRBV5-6	ASSQGPDTQY
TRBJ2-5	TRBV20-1	SARPGETQY
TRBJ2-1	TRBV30	AWSVGARYLYNEQF
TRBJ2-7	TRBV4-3	ASSQGRGDEQY
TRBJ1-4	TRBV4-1	ASSPGQGAEKLF
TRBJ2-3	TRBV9	ASSPKPVHHLSTDTQY
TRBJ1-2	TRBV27	ASSLFGRGGYT
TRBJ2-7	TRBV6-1	ASSEATGTEEQY
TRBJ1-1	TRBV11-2	ASSLNGNTEAF
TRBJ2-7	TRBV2	ASSEGTGYYEQY
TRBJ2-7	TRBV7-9	ASSHTTSGSREQY
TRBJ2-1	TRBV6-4	ASSEQWGGNEQF
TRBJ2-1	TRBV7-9	ASSETSGSSDEQF
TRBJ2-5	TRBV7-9	ASSEKGRRETQY
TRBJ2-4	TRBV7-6	ASSLGVLHIQY
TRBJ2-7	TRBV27	ASMDRGHSYEQY
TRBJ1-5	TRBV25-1	ASSEYRDGQPQH
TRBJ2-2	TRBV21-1	ASSKVTRAGELF
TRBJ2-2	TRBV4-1	ASSQTVVAPGELF